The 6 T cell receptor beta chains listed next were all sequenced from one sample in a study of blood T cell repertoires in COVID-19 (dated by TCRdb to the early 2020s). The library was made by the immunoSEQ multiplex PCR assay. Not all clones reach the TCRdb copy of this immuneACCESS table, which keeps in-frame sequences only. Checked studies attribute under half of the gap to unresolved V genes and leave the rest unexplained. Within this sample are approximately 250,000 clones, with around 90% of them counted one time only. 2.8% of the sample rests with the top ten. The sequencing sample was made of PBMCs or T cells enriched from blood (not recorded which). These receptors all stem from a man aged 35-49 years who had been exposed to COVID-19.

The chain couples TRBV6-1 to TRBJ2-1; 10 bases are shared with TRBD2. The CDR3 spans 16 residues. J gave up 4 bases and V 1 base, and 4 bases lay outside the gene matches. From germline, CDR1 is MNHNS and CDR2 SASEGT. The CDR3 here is CASSEEAGGTYNEQFF. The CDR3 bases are TGTGCCAGCAGTGAAGAAGCGGGAGGGACTTACAATGAGCAGTTCTTC.

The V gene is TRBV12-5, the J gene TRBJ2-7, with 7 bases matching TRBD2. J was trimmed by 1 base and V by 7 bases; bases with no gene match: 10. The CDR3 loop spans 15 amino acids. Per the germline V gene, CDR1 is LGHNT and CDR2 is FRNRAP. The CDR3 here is CASALLLALSYEQYF. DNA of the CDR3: TGTGCTAGTGCCCTGCTACTAGCGCTATCCTACGAGCAGTACTTC.

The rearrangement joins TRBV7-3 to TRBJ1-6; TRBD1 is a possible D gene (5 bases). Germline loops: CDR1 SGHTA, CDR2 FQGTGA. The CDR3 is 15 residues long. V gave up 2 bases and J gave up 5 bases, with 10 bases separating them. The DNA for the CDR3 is TGTGCCAGCAGCTTAGGGGCCCGGGATAATTCACCCCTCCACTTT. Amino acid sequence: CASSLGARDNSPLHF.

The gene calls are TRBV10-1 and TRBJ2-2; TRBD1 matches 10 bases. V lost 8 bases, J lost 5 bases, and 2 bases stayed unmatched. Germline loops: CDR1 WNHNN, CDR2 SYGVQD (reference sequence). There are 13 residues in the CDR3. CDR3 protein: CASGQGGTGELFF. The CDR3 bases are TGCGCCAGCGGACAGGGGGGAACCGGGGAGCTGTTTTTT.

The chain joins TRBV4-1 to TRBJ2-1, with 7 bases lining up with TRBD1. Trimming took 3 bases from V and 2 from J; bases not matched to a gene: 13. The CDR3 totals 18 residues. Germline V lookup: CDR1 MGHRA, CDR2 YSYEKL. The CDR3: CASSHRQGGRGTYNEQFF. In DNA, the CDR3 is TGCGCCAGCAGCCATAGACAGGGCGGGCGCGGTACCTACAATGAGCAGTTCTTC.

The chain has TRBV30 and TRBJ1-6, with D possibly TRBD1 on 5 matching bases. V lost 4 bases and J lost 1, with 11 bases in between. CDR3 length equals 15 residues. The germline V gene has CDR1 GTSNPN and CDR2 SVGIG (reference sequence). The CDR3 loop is CAWTPKGSYNSPLHF. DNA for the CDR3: TGTGCCTGGACCCCAAAGGGGTCCTATAATTCACCCCTCCACTTT.